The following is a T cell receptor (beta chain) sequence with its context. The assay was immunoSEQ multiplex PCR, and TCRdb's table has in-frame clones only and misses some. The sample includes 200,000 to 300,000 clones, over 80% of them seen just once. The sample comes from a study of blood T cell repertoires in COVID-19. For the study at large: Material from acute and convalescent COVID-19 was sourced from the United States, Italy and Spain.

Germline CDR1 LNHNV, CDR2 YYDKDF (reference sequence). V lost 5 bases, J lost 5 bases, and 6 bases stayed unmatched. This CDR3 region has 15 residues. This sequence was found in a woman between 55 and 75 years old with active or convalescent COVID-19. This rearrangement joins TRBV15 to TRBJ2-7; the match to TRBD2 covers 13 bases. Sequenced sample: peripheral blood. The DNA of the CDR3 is TGTGCCACCAGCCCTGGACTAGCGGGAGCCCACGAGCAGTACTTC. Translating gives CATSPGLAGAHEQYF.